Detailed here is one T cell receptor beta chain. This sample is part of a study of blood T cell repertoires in COVID-19. Study in general: In each case, the material was cDNA or gDNA derived from T cells, B-cell-depleted T cells, or PBMCs.

Patients in Seattle were enrolled during active infection, then followed longitudinally. Authors' methods: The authors estimated nucleated cell counts from reference gene primer amplification. The data were produced by immunoSEQ multiplex PCR, yet TCRdb's version contains in-frame clones alone and is incomplete. The V and J calls and clone size are taken from that table; D and trimming were inferred from the DNA. This sample yields about 260,000 clones, of which around 90% are seen a single time; 2.5% to 3% belongs to the top ten. The receptor comes from a person under 30 with COVID-19, enrolled during active disease. The material sequenced was peripheral blood.

CDR3 in amino acids: CASSSTSGRWFF. CDR3 DNA sequence: TGCGCCAGCAGCTCGACTAGCGGGAGATGGTTCTTC. This chain connects TRBV5-1 to TRBJ2-1; 12 positions match TRBD2. The CDR3 covers 12 residues. The germline CDR1 and CDR2 sequences are SGHRS and YFSETQ. Germline trimming cut 3 bases from V and 15 bases from J; bases unmatched to any gene: 4.